This is a list of T cell receptor beta chains from one sample in a study of technical replicates of blood from a few donors. Profiling relied on immunoSEQ multiplex PCR, and the TCRdb table lists in-frame clones only, not all of them. The data contain some 74,000 clones, 75% to 90% of them singletons. Sequencing was carried out using T cells isolated from PBMCs. The receptor source for this set is a human donor in good health. Both conserved end residues are trimmed from each CDR3.

v_gene | CDR3aa
TRBV16 | ASSQSDQGLQPQH
TRBV15 | ATSRQGSSYEQY
TRBV19 | ASRQTESTDTQY
TRBV10-3 | AISFTSGLKVNEQF
TRBV10-1 | ASSDWVAGGLDEQF
TRBV9 | ASSVGPSGKYTGELF
TRBV5-4 | ASSFLNTEAF
TRBV9 | ASSPGLVYEQY
TRBV5-6 | ASSRLGGKETQY
TRBV28 | ASSLGREGSSGANVLT
TRBV5-4 | ASSLRAGTGLNEQY
TRBV9 | ASSVQGAGGEKLF
TRBV4-2 | ASSQDRNENIQY
TRBV19 | ASKTRGDYTQY
TRBV27 | ASSLGLPYEQY
TRBV6-5 | ASSSLSYYGYT
TRBV19 | ASSGGRKATEAF
TRBV2 | ASMDRGYDNEQF
TRBV30 | AWRTGGNQPQH
TRBV5-1 | ASQDRPEETQY
TRBV10-2 | ATSRDNSLSTNEKLF
TRBV2 | ASSRLAGGIGEQF
TRBV28 | ASGQRAFYGYT
TRBV7-9 | ASSLASANEKLF
TRBV27 | ASSSGMDEKLF
TRBV28 | ATDNPSYEQY
TRBV5-4 | ASSLAVSSYEQY
TRBV27 | ASSLSTGSGNTIY
TRBV27 | ASSSGGYEQY
TRBV6-5 | ASSPQAFSGNTIY
TRBV29-1 | SCSWDRNQPQH
TRBV25-1 | ASSEMAGGYEKLF
TRBV18 | ASSRDRFTDTQY
TRBV2 | ASKTGLGNQPQH
TRBV19 | ASNSGGDTDTQY
TRBV5-1 | ASSPGTSGNTDTQY
TRBV6-6 | ASSYRGPGYT
TRBV5-4 | ASSGGLEQAKNIQY
TRBV10-3 | ATPRTSENTGELF
TRBV29-1 | SGGGSPGNEQF
TRBV30 | AWGGRGNADTQY
TRBV11-2 | ASSLVGGNTEAF
TRBV19 | ASSYGSTKRNYGYT
TRBV7-2 | ASSNRLAGKETQY
TRBV7-9 | ASSDGGALGNEQF
TRBV6-5 | ASSIDDRGPYEQY
TRBV30 | AWSVSPLGNEQF
TRBV5-4 | ASSLGGEYNEQF
TRBV7-8 | ASSPRERRGYT
TRBV10-3 | AITHSLNPYEQY
TRBV6-5 | ASSSYVPSGYT
TRBV13 | ASTPWGEGKPNEKLF
TRBV7-2 | ASSTPIGGLQETQY
TRBV28 | ASSGGALWYGYT
TRBV4-2 | ASSFPTSPNTGELF
TRBV25-1 | ASYTGRRSTEAF
TRBV4-3 | ASSQGLAKYEQY
TRBV10-3 | AISVTGSPTEAF
TRBV19 | ASSSLRDSGNTIY
TRBV12-5 | ASGLVGRGQETQY